This T cell receptor beta chain was recorded in a study of shared clonotypes between healthy human individuals. Points from the study as a whole: Only blood samples were collected, and tissue repertoires likely differ.

The length of the CDR3 is 16 residues. With V trimmed by 3 bases and J by 5 bases, 10 bases remained unmatched. Germline V gene lookup returns CDR1 MRHNA and CDR2 SNTAGT. The method was immunoSEQ multiplex PCR; TCRdb's version includes in-frame clones alone and lacks a portion of them. The profile shows roughly 2.5 million clones, 90% to 95% of them singletons. About this clone itself: The antigen is undetermined.

Input material: naive CD4+ T cells sorted from blood. As for subset: CD45RA+ positively selected. V is TRBV6-4 and J is TRBJ2-7; TRBD2 matches at 10 bases. This sequence was found in a man between 18 and 29 years old in good health. The CDR3 region has the DNA TGTGCCAGCAGTGAAAGTCTAAGCGGGAGGGCCCACGAGCAGTACTTC. It yields the protein CASSESLSGRAHEQYF.